Below, 31 T cell receptor beta chains from the same sample are listed, as sequenced in a study of CD8 T cells in Susac syndrome. Random hexamers were used to reverse transcribe about 0.5 to 1 ug of RNA. TCRdb recomputed calls from the immunoSEQ multiplex PCR reads with MiXCR, one row per CDR3 protein. The repertoire consists of around 160,000 distinct CDR3 sequences, with 93% occurring once and the leading ten covering about 0.14%. The source material was CD4+ T cells from PBMCs. Receptors were obtained from a human donor in good health.

This chain joins TRBV20-1 and TRBJ2-5; TRBD1 matches at 7 bases. The CDR3 sequence is 15 residues long. Germline V gene lookup returns CDR1 DFQATT and CDR2 SNEGSKA (reference sequence). The J segment lost 1 base and the V segment lost 1 base, leaving 6 bases of the junction unmatched. As DNA, the CDR3 is TGCAGTGCTAGAGGCAGGACAGGCTCCCAAGAGACCCAGTACTTC. Translation: CSARGRTGSQETQYF.

This clonotype appeared a single time. The chain is built from TRBV7-2 and TRBJ2-1; D is ambiguous. Per germline, CDR1 SGHTA and CDR2 FQGNSA. This CDR3 is 14 amino acids long. V was clipped by 5 bases and J by 8 bases, with 16 bases between them. DNA of the CDR3: TGTGCCAGCAGCCTAGTTCCGGATGTCGATGAGCAGTTCTTC. Translating it yields CASSLVPDVDEQFF.

The chain couples TRBV24-1 to TRBJ2-3, with D hard to call. V was shortened by 0 bases and J by 1 base, with 1 base between the two germline ends. In germline, CDR1 is KGHDR, CDR2 SFDVKD. The CDR3 covers 13 residues. CDR3 coding DNA: TGTGCCACCAGTGATTTGGGCACAGATACGCAGTATTTT. Protein product: CATSDLGTDTQYF.

The V call is TRBV11-2, the J call TRBJ2-3; tentative D call: TRBD1 (5 bases). V lost 0 bases and J lost 2, with 21 bases in between. The CDR3 totals 19 residues. In germline, CDR1 is SGHAT, CDR2 FQNNGV. The CDR3 protein is CASSLDLGAGRVLTDTQYF. As DNA, the CDR3 is TGTGCCAGCAGCTTAGATTTAGGGGCAGGCCGGGTTCTCACAGATACGCAGTATTTT. The complete variable domain, with remaining parts taken from reference TRBV11-2 and TRBJ2-3, reads EAGVAQSPRYKIIEKRQSVAFWCNPISGHATLYWYQQILGQGPKLLIQFQNNGVVDDSQLPKDRFSAERLKGVDSTLKIQPAKLEDSAVYLCASSLDLGAGRVLTDTQYFGPGTRLTVL.

V and J are TRBV6-5 and TRBJ1-2; no clear D gene. This CDR3 spans 14 amino acids. The V gene's germline CDR1 is MNHEY and CDR2 SVGAGI. V gave up 0 bases and J gave up 5 bases, with 10 bases separating them. CDR3 loop: CASSYSKPGYGYTF. The CDR3 region has the DNA TGTGCCAGCAGTTACTCTAAACCCGGATATGGCTACACCTTC.

The V gene is TRBV11-2, the J gene TRBJ2-3; TRBD1 is a possible D gene (6 bases). Trimming took 4 bases from V and 6 from J, leaving 17 bases between them. CDR3 length equals 15 residues. Germline values: CDR1 SGHAT, CDR2 FQNNGV. CDR3 coding DNA: TGTGCCAGCAGCTGGACAGATCAAGCATACGATACGCAGTATTTT. Translating it yields CASSWTDQAYDTQYF.

The chain recombines TRBV5-1 with TRBJ2-5; perhaps TRBD2 as D (6 bases). CDR3 size: 14 residues. The V gene's germline CDR1 is SGHRS and CDR2 YFSETQ. Trimming left V 4 bases short and J 2 bases short, with 12 bases between. The CDR3 sequence: CASSPSGRQETQYF. The CDR3 nucleotides are TGCGCCAGCAGCCCCTCAGGGAGGCAAGAGACCCAGTACTTC. The entire variable domain, with the rest obtained from reference TRBV5-1 and TRBJ2-5, is as follows: KAGVTQTPRYLIKTRGQQVTLSCSPISGHRSVSWYQQTPGQGLQFLFEYFSETQRNKGNFPGRFSGRQFSNSRSEMNVSTLELGDSALYLCASSPSGRQETQYFGPGTRLLVL.

J is TRBJ1-4 and V is TRBV5-1; a weak D match, TRBD1 (5 bases). CDR3 size: 15 residues. The germline V and J ends were trimmed by 0 bases and 7 bases, with 13 bases remaining between them. Looked up from germline, CDR1 is SGHRS and CDR2 is YFSETQ. CDR3 DNA sequence: TGCGCCAGCAGCTTGGGGGCAGGGTTCGGTGAAAAACTGTTTTTT. It specifies CASSLGAGFGEKLFF.

The CDR3 is CASSGGLAGSTDTQYF. CDR3 DNA: TGTGCCAGCAGTGGAGGTTTAGCGGGGAGCACAGATACGCAGTATTTT. The V call is TRBV27, the J call TRBJ2-3; TRBD2 matches 8 bases. V lost 5 bases to trimming and J lost 0 bases; unmatched junction nucleotides: 7. The CDR3 is made up of 16 amino acids. Germline V gene data show CDR1 as MNHEY and CDR2 as SMNVEV (reference sequence).

The J gene is TRBJ2-5, the V gene TRBV29-1; D ambiguous. V was shortened by 3 bases and J by 2 bases, with 10 bases between the two germline ends. The CDR3 runs 13 residues. CDR1 and CDR2 from the germline V gene are SQVTM and ANQGSEA. In DNA form, the CDR3 reads TGCAGCGTTGACCCAAACCTACAAGAGACCCAGTACTTC. Translated: CSVDPNLQETQYF.

The chain carries TRBV2 and TRBJ1-6; D unresolved. CDR3 length: 14 amino acids. CDR1 and CDR2 (germline): SNHLY, FYNNEI. The V end was cut by 4 bases, the J end by 9 bases, with 13 bases between. The CDR3 loop is CASSGRGFSSPLHF. The CDR3 nucleotides read TGTGCCAGCAGTGGGCGGGGATTCTCTTCACCCCTCCACTTT.

The chain recombines TRBV9 with TRBJ1-6, with a weak D call TRBD1 (5 bases). The germline V gene encodes CDR1 SGDLS and CDR2 YYNGEE. This CDR3 region has 17 residues. Trimming removed 0 bases at V and 0 bases at J, with 10 bases between. In DNA, the CDR3 is TGTGCCAGCAGCGTAGCCGGGGCGGGCTCCTATAATTCACCCCTCCACTTT. Its translation is CASSVAGAGSYNSPLHF.

The chain is built from TRBV2 and TRBJ1-5; D is uncertain. Trimming shortened V by 2 bases and J by 7 bases, and 15 bases separated the two germline ends. Germline CDR1 is SNHLY and CDR2 is FYNNEI. The CDR3 sequence is 15 residues long. CDR3 coding DNA: TGTGCCAGCAGTGAACAGGAACAACGCCACCAGCCCCAGCATTTT. Protein sequence: CASSEQEQRHQPQHF.

The chain recombines TRBV5-1 with TRBJ2-7, with D uncertain. CDR1 and CDR2 (germline): SGHRS, YFSETQ. CDR3 length equals 13 residues. Trimming left V 0 bases short and J 4 bases short, with 8 bases between. CDR3 DNA sequence: TGCGCCAGCAGCTTGGCCAGCCCATACGAGCAGTACTTC. This codes for CASSLASPYEQYF.

The chain combines TRBV6-1 with TRBJ1-5, with D hard to call. CDR3 length: 11 residues. The V gene lost 2 bases and the J gene lost 9 bases, with 5 bases spanning the gap. Germline V CDR1 and CDR2: MNHNS, SASEGT. This CDR3 reads CASSESRPQHF. Written as DNA, the CDR3 is TGTGCCAGCAGTGAATCGCGGCCCCAGCATTTT.

The chain is built from TRBV20-1 and TRBJ2-7; a possible D gene is TRBD2 (6 bases). V lost 2 bases, J lost 3 bases, and 17 bases lay in between. This CDR3 is built from 15 residues. Germline CDR1 is DFQATT and CDR2 is SNEGSKA (reference sequence). The CDR3 spells CSARSADGGNYEQYF. CDR3 DNA sequence: TGCAGTGCTAGATCGGCGGACGGGGGTAACTACGAGCAGTACTTC.

V and J are TRBV27 and TRBJ1-2; the D gene is possibly TRBD1 (5 bases). CDR1 MNHEY and CDR2 SMNVEV come from the germline V gene (reference sequence). The CDR3 consists of 14 residues. Deletions cut 6 bases from V and 2 bases from J, with 13 bases between. The CDR3 sequence is CASSPRAGNYGYTF. The CDR3 nucleotides are TGTGCCAGCAGCCCCAGGGCAGGGAACTATGGCTACACCTTC.

This rearrangement joins TRBV20-1 to TRBJ2-7; D uncertain. Between the trimmed V and J ends, which lost 6 bases and 1 base, there was a span of 10 bases. This CDR3 is built from 12 residues. From germline, CDR1 is DFQATT and CDR2 SNEGSKA (reference sequence). This CDR3 is CSAVPNSYEQYF. CDR3 DNA sequence: TGCAGTGCGGTCCCCAATTCCTACGAGCAGTACTTC.

This clonotype showed up just once. The chain recombines TRBV29-1 with TRBJ2-6; possible D gene TRBD2, 5 bases. Deletions cut 5 bases from V and 2 bases from J, with 7 bases between. Germline V gene data show CDR1 as SQVTM and CDR2 as ANQGSEA. CDR3 size: 13 residues. CDR3 sequence (DNA): TGCAGCGTTACGAGGGCTGGGGCCAACGTCCTGACTTTC. Translation: CSVTRAGANVLTF.

The chain is built from TRBV7-9 and TRBJ2-3; possibly TRBD2 for D (5 bases). V was cut by 8 bases and J by 1 base, with 10 bases left in between. Germline V gene lookup returns CDR1 SEHNR and CDR2 FQNEAQ (reference sequence). The length of the CDR3 is 13 residues. CDR3 protein: CASLGRGTDTQYF. The DNA for the CDR3 is TGTGCCAGCCTAGGGCGGGGCACAGATACGCAGTATTTT.

V gene TRBV12-5 combines with J gene TRBJ1-1; D unclear. Germline-derived CDR1 and CDR2 are LGHNT and FRNRAP. This CDR3 comprises 11 residues. V was trimmed by 7 bases and J by 7 bases, leaving 10 bases between them. The CDR3 region is CASAIQSEAFF. DNA of the CDR3: TGTGCTAGTGCCATACAGAGTGAAGCTTTCTTT.

The CDR3 DNA reads as TGTGCCAGCTCACCTCAAGGCCAGGGGAACACCGGGGAGCTGTTTTTT. Translation gives CASSPQGQGNTGELFF. This chain links TRBV18 with TRBJ2-2; TRBD1 might be the D (5 bases). CDR1 is KGHSH and CDR2 is LQKENI in the germline V gene. With 3 bases removed from V and 1 base from J, the gap between germline ends came to 12 bases. This CDR3 has 16 residues.

The chain has TRBV18 and TRBJ2-5; 7 nucleotides line up with TRBD1. V dropped 3 bases and J dropped 8; count of bases not matched to a gene: 9. This CDR3 contains 14 residues. Germline V CDR1 and CDR2: KGHSH, LQKENI. DNA of the CDR3: TGTGCCAGCTCACCCGACAGGGAACCAAGAACCCAGTACTTC. Residues: CASSPDREPRTQYF.

The J gene is TRBJ1-1, the V gene TRBV14, with D unresolved. CDR1 is SGHDN and CDR2 is FVKESK in the germline V gene. CDR3 size: 11 residues. Trimming took 4 bases from V and 11 from J, leaving 11 bases between them. CDR3 in DNA: TGTGCCAGCAGCCCCGGATGGGTGGCTTTCTTT. Residues: CASSPGWVAFF.

The chain uses TRBV9 and TRBJ2-7; a weak D match, TRBD2 (6 bases). The CDR3 is 16 residues long. V lost 4 bases and J lost 3, with 20 bases in between. Germline assignment: CDR1 SGDLS and CDR2 YYNGEE. The CDR3 DNA follows: TGTGCCAGCAGCCCGCGGGCGGGGTTCCCTCTCTACGAGCAGTACTTC. Translation: CASSPRAGFPLYEQYF.

The chain links TRBV5-1 to TRBJ2-7; D perhaps matches TRBD1 (6 bases). Per the germline V gene, CDR1 is SGHRS and CDR2 is YFSETQ. The V end lost 5 bases, the J end lost 9 bases, and 12 bases lay between the germline ends. This CDR3 is 11 amino acids long. The CDR3 sequence is CASSEGVGQYF. In nucleotides, the CDR3 is TGCGCCAGCAGTGAGGGGGTTGGGCAGTACTTC.

This chain's CDR3 is CSATEYQETQYF. The CDR3 coding sequence is TGCAGTGCCACAGAGTACCAAGAGACCCAGTACTTC. The rearrangement uses TRBV20-1 and TRBJ2-5; D gene ambiguous. Per the germline V gene, CDR1 is DFQATT and CDR2 is SNEGSKA (reference sequence). The CDR3 has 12 amino acids. V lost 6 bases and J 0 bases, leaving 8 bases between the germline ends.

The chain uses TRBV18 and TRBJ2-2; no firm D call. CDR1 and CDR2 from the germline V gene are KGHSH and LQKENI. The ends were cut back, 6 bases at V and 2 bases at J, with 16 bases in the middle. The CDR3 contains 16 residues. In nucleotides, the CDR3 is TGTGCCAGCTCGAAAGGGTCCGGTCGAAACACCGGGGAGCTGTTTTTT. Its translation: CASSKGSGRNTGELFF.

This sequence joins TRBV2 and TRBJ2-1; D not certain. The CDR3 covers 12 residues. The ends were cut back, 6 bases at V and 5 bases at J, with 8 bases in the middle. Germline values: CDR1 SNHLY, CDR2 FYNNEI. This CDR3 is CASRGSDNEQFF. The CDR3, as DNA: TGTGCCAGCAGGGGATCCGACAATGAGCAGTTCTTC. The full variable domain, completed using reference TRBV2 and TRBJ2-1, is EPEVTQTPSHQVTQMGQEVILRCVPISNHLYFYWYRQILGQKVEFLVSFYNNEISEKSEIFDDQFSVERPDGSNFTLKIRSTKLEDSAMYFCASRGSDNEQFFGPGTRLTVL.

The chain employs TRBV20-1 and TRBJ2-5; D uncertain. The germline V gene encodes CDR1 DFQATT and CDR2 SNEGSKA (reference sequence). This CDR3 region has 14 residues. Trimming took off 5 bases at V and 5 bases at J, with 18 bases between the two ends. Here the CDR3 DNA reads TGCAGTGCTCGATCGACCCTTATAGGGGAGACCCAGTACTTC. It is translated as CSARSTLIGETQYF.

This clonotype came up once. J is TRBJ2-7 and V is TRBV2; TRBD2 might be the D (6 bases). Trimming took off 7 bases at V and 4 bases at J, with 17 bases between the two ends. CDR1 and CDR2 (germline): SNHLY, FYNNEI. The CDR3 length is 14 residues. The CDR3 region is CASTRFLGGYEQYF. CDR3 DNA: TGTGCCAGCACGAGGTTTCTAGGAGGGTACGAGCAGTACTTC. Using reference TRBV2 and TRBJ2-7 for the parts outside the CDR3, the full variable domain is EPEVTQTPSHQVTQMGQEVILRCVPISNHLYFYWYRQILGQKVEFLVSFYNNEISEKSEIFDDQFSVERPDGSNFTLKIRSTKLEDSAMYFCASTRFLGGYEQYFGPGTRLTVT.